This is a list of T cell receptor beta chains from one sample in a study of T cells in Graves' hyperthyroidism and ophthalmopathy. TCRdb used MiXCR to reprocess the multiplex PCR reads, holding one entry per CDR3 protein. The sample lists about 700,000 distinct CDR3 sequences, 45% occurring once. What was sequenced was peripheral blood or thyroid tissue (not recorded which). These receptors were obtained from an adult man with Graves' disease, either hyperthyroidism or ophthalmopathy (not recorded which). Both conserved end residues are part of each CDR3. The D gene is left open where the match is weak.

v_call: TRBV15
d_call: TRBD1
j_call: TRBJ1-1
cdr3_aa: CATSIGTGRNTEAFF

v_call: TRBV4-1
d_call: .
j_call: TRBJ1-5
cdr3_aa: CASSLSRANQPQHF

v_call: TRBV5-8
d_call: TRBD1
j_call: TRBJ1-4
cdr3_aa: CASSQEEGGEREKLFF

v_call: TRBV2
d_call: TRBD2
j_call: TRBJ2-7
cdr3_aa: CASSPGLAPYEQYF

v_call: TRBV20-1
d_call: TRBD1
j_call: TRBJ1-3
cdr3_aa: CSAASTRDSGNTIYF

v_call: TRBV25-1
d_call: .
j_call: TRBJ1-1
cdr3_aa: CASSFTRIMNTEAFF

v_call: TRBV11-2
d_call: TRBD1
j_call: TRBJ1-1
cdr3_aa: CAGTKGTGGLDTEAFF

v_call: TRBV5-6
d_call: .
j_call: TRBJ2-2
cdr3_aa: CATRTSGPAGELFF

v_call: TRBV6-5
d_call: .
j_call: TRBJ1-2
cdr3_aa: CASRDPGYNYGYTF

v_call: TRBV15
d_call: .
j_call: TRBJ1-2
cdr3_aa: CATSRSRDTFYGYTF

v_call: TRBV20-1
d_call: .
j_call: TRBJ1-1
cdr3_aa: CSATEGQRTMNTEAFF

v_call: TRBV29-1
d_call: TRBD1
j_call: TRBJ1-1
cdr3_aa: CSVDRAGGNTEAFF

v_call: TRBV15
d_call: .
j_call: TRBJ2-5
cdr3_aa: CATSRDGSYQETQYF

v_call: TRBV10-2
d_call: TRBD1
j_call: TRBJ2-7
cdr3_aa: CASPTGFGYEQYF

v_call: TRBV6-1
d_call: TRBD2
j_call: TRBJ2-2
cdr3_aa: CASQRELAGTGELFF

v_call: TRBV29-1
d_call: .
j_call: TRBJ1-4
cdr3_aa: CSVEGTRGEKLFF

v_call: TRBV29-1
d_call: .
j_call: TRBJ1-1
cdr3_aa: CSVEYRGTEAFF

v_call: TRBV7-9
d_call: .
j_call: TRBJ1-4
cdr3_aa: CASSFRDHNEKLFF

v_call: TRBV12-3/TRBV12-4
d_call: .
j_call: TRBJ1-5
cdr3_aa: CASSFLGANQPQHF

v_call: TRBV20-1
d_call: TRBD2
j_call: TRBJ2-7
cdr3_aa: CSARNVAGIVDEQYF

v_call: TRBV2
d_call: .
j_call: TRBJ1-5
cdr3_aa: CASRLQGMGNQPQHF

v_call: TRBV6-5
d_call: .
j_call: TRBJ1-1
cdr3_aa: CASSLTRDLGTEAFF

v_call: TRBV5-6
d_call: .
j_call: TRBJ2-7
cdr3_aa: CASSWYGPYEQYF

v_call: TRBV9
d_call: TRBD1
j_call: TRBJ1-2
cdr3_aa: CASSGQGSYGYTF

v_call: TRBV4-1
d_call: TRBD1
j_call: TRBJ1-2
cdr3_aa: CASSQTGGSYGYTF

v_call: TRBV29-1
d_call: .
j_call: TRBJ1-2
cdr3_aa: CSVLAAADANYGYTF

v_call: TRBV7-9
d_call: TRBD1
j_call: TRBJ1-1
cdr3_aa: CASSQSQGEAEAFF

v_call: TRBV7-3
d_call: TRBD1
j_call: TRBJ2-5
cdr3_aa: CASSLAGGGEETQYF

v_call: TRBV7-9
d_call: TRBD1
j_call: TRBJ2-5
cdr3_aa: CASTPRGTDQETQYF

v_call: TRBV20-1
d_call: TRBD2
j_call: TRBJ2-5
cdr3_aa: CSARAGREETQYF

v_call: TRBV12-3/TRBV12-4
d_call: .
j_call: TRBJ1-2
cdr3_aa: CASSLGGIGYTF

v_call: TRBV7-8
d_call: TRBD2
j_call: TRBJ2-5
cdr3_aa: CASRLTSGGAGETQYF

v_call: TRBV10-3
d_call: .
j_call: TRBJ1-5
cdr3_aa: CAVRESGLMINQPQHF

v_call: TRBV5-1
d_call: TRBD1
j_call: TRBJ2-7
cdr3_aa: CASSFVYRGLKEQYF

v_call: TRBV10-3
d_call: .
j_call: TRBJ2-7
cdr3_aa: CAWSVTPYEQYF

v_call: TRBV2
d_call: TRBD1
j_call: TRBJ2-7
cdr3_aa: CASRSGGPYEQYF

v_call: TRBV2
d_call: TRBD1
j_call: .
cdr3_aa: CASRRDRARATYEQYF

v_call: TRBV6-1
d_call: .
j_call: TRBJ1-2
cdr3_aa: CASSTEGGGGYTF

v_call: TRBV6-5
d_call: .
j_call: TRBJ1-1
cdr3_aa: CASSYSLGELSEAFF

v_call: TRBV20-1
d_call: TRBD1
j_call: TRBJ1-6
cdr3_aa: CSAPDRANSPLHF

v_call: TRBV2
d_call: .
j_call: TRBJ1-1
cdr3_aa: CASLPASGNTEAFF

v_call: TRBV7-6
d_call: .
j_call: TRBJ1-1
cdr3_aa: CASSGFRGHTEAFF

v_call: TRBV19
d_call: .
j_call: TRBJ1-4
cdr3_aa: CASSIWGSTNEKLFF

v_call: TRBV6-4
d_call: .
j_call: TRBJ2-7
cdr3_aa: CASSDPNVGTYEQYF

v_call: TRBV6-6
d_call: .
j_call: TRBJ1-4
cdr3_aa: CASSEDRLFF

v_call: TRBV7-9
d_call: .
j_call: TRBJ1-4
cdr3_aa: CASSPGHTNEKLFF

v_call: TRBV10-3
d_call: TRBD1
j_call: TRBJ1-2
cdr3_aa: CASSESDRACYTF